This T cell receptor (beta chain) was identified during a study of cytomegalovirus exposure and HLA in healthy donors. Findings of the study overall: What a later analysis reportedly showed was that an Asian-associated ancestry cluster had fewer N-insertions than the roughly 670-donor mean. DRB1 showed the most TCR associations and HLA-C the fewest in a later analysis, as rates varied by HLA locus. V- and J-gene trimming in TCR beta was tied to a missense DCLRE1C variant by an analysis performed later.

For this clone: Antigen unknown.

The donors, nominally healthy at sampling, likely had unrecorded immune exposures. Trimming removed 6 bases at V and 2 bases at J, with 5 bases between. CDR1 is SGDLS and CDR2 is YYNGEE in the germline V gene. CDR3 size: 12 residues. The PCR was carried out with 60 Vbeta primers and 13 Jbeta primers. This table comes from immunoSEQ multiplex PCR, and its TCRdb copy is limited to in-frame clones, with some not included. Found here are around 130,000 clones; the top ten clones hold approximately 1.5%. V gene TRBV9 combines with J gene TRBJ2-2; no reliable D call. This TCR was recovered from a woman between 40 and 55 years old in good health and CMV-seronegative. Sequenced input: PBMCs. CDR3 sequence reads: CASTYNTGELFF. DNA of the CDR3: TGTGCCAGCACCTATAACACCGGGGAGCTGTTTTTT.